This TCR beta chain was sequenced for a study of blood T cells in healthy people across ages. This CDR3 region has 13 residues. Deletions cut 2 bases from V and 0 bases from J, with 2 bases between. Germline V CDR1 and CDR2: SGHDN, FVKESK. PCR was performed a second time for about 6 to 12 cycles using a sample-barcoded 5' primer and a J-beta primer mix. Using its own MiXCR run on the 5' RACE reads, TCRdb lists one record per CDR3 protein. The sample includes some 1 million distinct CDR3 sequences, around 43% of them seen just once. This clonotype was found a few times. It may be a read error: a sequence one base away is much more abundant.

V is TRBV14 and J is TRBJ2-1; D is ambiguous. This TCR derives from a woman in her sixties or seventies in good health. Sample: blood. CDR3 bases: TGTGCCAGCAGCCAAAACTCCTACAATGAGCAGTTCTTC. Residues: CASSQNSYNEQFF.